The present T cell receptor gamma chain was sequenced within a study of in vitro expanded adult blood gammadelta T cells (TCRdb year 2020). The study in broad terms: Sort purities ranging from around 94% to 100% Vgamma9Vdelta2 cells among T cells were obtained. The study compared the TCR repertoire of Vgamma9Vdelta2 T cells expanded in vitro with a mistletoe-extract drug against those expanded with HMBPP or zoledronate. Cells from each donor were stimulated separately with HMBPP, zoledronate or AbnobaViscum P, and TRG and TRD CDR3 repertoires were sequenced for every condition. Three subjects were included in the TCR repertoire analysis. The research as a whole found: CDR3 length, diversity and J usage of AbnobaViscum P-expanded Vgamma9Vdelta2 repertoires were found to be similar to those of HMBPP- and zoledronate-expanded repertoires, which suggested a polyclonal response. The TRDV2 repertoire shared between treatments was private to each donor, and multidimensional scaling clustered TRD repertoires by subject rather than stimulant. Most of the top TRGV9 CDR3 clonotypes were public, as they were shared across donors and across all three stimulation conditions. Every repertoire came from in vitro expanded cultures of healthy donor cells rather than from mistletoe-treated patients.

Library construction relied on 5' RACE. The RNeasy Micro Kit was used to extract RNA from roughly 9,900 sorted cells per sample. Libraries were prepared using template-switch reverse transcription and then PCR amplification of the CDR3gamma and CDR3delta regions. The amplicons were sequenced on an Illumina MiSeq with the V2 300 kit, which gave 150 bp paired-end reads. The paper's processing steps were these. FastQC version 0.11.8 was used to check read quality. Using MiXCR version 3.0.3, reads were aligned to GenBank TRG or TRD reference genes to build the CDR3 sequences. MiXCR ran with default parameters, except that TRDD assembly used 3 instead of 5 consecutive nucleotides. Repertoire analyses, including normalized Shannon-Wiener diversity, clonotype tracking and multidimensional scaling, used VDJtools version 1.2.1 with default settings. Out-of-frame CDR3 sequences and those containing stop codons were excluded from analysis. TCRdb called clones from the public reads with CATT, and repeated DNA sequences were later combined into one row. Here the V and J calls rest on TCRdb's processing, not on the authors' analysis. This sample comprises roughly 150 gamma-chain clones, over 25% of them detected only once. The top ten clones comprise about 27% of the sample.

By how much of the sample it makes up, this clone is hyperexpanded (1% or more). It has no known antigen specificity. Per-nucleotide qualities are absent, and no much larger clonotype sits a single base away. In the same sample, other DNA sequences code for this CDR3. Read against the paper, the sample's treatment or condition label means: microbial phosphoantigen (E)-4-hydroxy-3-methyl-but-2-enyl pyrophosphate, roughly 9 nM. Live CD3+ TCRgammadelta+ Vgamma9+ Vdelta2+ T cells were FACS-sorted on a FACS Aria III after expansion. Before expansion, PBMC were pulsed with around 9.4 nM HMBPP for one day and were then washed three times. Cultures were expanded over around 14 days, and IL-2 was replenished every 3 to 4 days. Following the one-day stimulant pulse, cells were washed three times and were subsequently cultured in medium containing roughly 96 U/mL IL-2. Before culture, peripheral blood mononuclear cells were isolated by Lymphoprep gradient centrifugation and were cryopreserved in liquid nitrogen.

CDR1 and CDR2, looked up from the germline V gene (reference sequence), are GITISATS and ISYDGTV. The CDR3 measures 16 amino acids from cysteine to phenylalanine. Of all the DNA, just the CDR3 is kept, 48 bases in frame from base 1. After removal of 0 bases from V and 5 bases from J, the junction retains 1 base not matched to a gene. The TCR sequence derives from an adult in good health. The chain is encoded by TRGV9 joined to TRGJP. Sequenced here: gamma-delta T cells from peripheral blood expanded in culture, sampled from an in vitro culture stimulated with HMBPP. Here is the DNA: TGTGCCTTGTGGGAGGTGGAAGAGTTGGGCAAAAAAATCAAGGTATTT. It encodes CALWEVEELGKKIKVF.